These 3 T cell receptor beta chains came from one sample sequenced in a study of T cell responses to AZD1222 COVID-19 vaccine. The table came from immunoSEQ multiplex PCR; TCRdb's copy has only in-frame clones and leaves some out. The profile shows 150,000 or so clones, 80% to 95% of them singletons. Sequenced here: peripheral blood, sampled on day 0 of AZD1222 vaccination. These receptors all stem from an adult in good health.

The chain recombines TRBV25-1 with TRBJ2-5; D is perhaps TRBD1 or TRBD2 (5 bases each). V shed 3 bases and J shed 4 bases, with 15 bases lying between them. The CDR3 consists of 15 residues. Germline CDR1 is MGHDK and CDR2 is SYGVNS. As DNA, the CDR3 is TGTGCCAGCAGTGAGAATAGGGCAGGGAGAGAGACCCAGTACTTC. It codes for CASSENRAGRETQYF.

The genes are TRBV15 and TRBJ2-1; 11 bases map to TRBD2. CDR3 length: 15 residues. J gave up 7 bases and V 0 bases, and 2 bases lay outside the gene matches. Germline CDR1 is LNHNV and CDR2 is YYDKDF (reference sequence). The CDR3 loop is CATSRDSGRVNEQFF. CDR3 in DNA: TGTGCCACCAGCAGAGATAGCGGGAGGGTGAATGAGCAGTTCTTC.

This chain uses TRBV10-3 with TRBJ2-3; possible D gene TRBD2, 5 bases. CDR1 and CDR2 from the germline V gene are ENHRY and SYGVKD. CDR3 size: 17 residues. Trimming removed 3 bases at V and 0 bases at J, with 16 bases between. The CDR3 sequence is CAISDVIRGSSTDTQYF. The CDR3 DNA reads TGTGCCATCAGTGACGTCATTCGGGGATCTAGCACAGATACGCAGTATTTT.